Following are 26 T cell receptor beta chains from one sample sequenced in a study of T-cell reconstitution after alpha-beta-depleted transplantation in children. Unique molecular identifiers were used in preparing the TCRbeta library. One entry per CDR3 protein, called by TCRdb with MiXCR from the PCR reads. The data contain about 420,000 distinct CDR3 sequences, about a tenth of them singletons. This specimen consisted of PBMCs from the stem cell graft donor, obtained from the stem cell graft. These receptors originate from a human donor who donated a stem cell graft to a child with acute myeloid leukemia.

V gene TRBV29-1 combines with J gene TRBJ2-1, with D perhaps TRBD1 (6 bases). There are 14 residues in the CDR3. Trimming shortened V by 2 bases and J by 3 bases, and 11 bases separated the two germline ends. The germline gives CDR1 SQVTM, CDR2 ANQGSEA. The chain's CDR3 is CSVELGARYNEQFF. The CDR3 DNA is TGCAGCGTTGAACTGGGGGCACGCTACAATGAGCAGTTCTTC.

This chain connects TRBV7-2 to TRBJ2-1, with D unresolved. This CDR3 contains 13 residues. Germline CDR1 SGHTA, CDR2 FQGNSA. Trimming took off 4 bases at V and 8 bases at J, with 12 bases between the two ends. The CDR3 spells CASSYGQSHEQFF. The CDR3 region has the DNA TGTGCCAGCAGCTATGGCCAAAGCCATGAGCAGTTCTTC.

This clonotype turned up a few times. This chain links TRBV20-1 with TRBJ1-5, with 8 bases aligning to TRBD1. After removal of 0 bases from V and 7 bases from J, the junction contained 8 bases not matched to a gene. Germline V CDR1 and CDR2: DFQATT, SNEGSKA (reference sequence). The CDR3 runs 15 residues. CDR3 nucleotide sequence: TGCAGTGCTAGAGATCCCGACAGGGGAGGGCAGCCCCAGCATTTT. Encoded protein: CSARDPDRGGQPQHF.

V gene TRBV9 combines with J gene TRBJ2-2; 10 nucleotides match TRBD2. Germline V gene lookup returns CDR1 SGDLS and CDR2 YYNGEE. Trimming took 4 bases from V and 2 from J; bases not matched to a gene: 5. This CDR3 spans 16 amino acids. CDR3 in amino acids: CASSISGRTNTGELFF. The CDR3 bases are TGTGCCAGCAGCATTAGCGGGAGGACCAACACCGGGGAGCTGTTTTTT.

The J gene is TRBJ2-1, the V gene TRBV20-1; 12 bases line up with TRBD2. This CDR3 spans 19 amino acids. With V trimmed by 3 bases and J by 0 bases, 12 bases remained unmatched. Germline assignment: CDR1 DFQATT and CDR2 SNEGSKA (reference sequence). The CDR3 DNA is TGCAGTGCTAGGAATAGACTAGCGGGAGCGCCGAGCTCCTACAATGAGCAGTTCTTC. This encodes CSARNRLAGAPSSYNEQFF.

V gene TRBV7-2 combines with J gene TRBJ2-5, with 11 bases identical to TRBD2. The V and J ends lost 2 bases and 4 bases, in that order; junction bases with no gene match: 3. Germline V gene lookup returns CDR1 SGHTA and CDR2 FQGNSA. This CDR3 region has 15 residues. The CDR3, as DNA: TGTGCCAGCAGCTTAAAACTAGCGGGAGTAGAGACCCAGTACTTC. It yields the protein CASSLKLAGVETQYF.

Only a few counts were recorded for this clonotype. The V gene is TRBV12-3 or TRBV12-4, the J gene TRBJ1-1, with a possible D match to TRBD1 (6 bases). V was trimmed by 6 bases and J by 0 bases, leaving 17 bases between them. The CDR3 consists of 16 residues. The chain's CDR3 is CASSLQDRIMNTEAFF. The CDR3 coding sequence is TGTGCCAGCAGCCTACAGGACAGAATCATGAACACTGAAGCTTTCTTT.

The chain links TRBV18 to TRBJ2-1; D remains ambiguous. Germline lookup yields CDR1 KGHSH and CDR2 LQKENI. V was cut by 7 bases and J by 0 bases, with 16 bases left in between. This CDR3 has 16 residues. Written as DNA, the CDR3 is TGTGCCAGCTGGCCGGGTAGCCGGAGCTCCTACAATGAGCAGTTCTTC. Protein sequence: CASWPGSRSSYNEQFF.

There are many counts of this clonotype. The chain's CDR3 is CSVEDTGGKETQYF. DNA of the CDR3: TGCAGCGTTGAAGACACAGGGGGGAAGGAGACCCAGTACTTC. The rearrangement uses TRBV29-1 and TRBJ2-5; 8 bases agree with TRBD1. With 0 bases clipped from V and 5 bases from J, the junction kept 5 bases outside the gene matches. This CDR3 has 14 amino acids. CDR1 is SQVTM, CDR2 ANQGSEA, per germline.

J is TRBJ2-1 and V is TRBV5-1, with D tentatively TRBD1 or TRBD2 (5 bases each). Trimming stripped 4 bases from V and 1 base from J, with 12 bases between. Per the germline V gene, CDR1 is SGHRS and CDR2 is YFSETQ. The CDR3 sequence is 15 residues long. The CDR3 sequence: CASSPQGDSYNEQFF. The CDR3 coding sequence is TGCGCCAGCAGCCCCCAGGGAGATTCCTACAATGAGCAGTTCTTC.

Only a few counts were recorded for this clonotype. The CDR3 loop is CASSLRGSGSYEQYF. CDR3 nucleotide sequence: TGTGCCAGCAGCTTACGGGGGTCCGGGTCCTACGAGCAGTACTTC. The V call is TRBV7-9, the J call TRBJ2-7; possible D gene TRBD2, 6 bases. The CDR3 runs to 15 residues. V was clipped by 2 bases and J by 1 base, with 12 bases between them. Germline V gives CDR1 SEHNR, CDR2 FQNEAQ (reference sequence).

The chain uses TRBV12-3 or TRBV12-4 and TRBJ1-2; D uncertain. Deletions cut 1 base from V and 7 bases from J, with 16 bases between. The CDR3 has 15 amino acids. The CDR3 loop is CASSLGPKPMGGYTF. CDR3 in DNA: TGTGCCAGCAGTTTAGGACCTAAACCTATGGGTGGCTACACCTTC.

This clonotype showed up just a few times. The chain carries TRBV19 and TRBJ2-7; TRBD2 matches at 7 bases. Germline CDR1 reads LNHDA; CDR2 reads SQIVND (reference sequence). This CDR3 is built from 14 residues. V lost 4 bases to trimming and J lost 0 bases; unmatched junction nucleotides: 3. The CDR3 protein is CASSTSGVSYEQYF. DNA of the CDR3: TGTGCCAGTAGTACTAGCGGAGTCTCCTACGAGCAGTACTTC.

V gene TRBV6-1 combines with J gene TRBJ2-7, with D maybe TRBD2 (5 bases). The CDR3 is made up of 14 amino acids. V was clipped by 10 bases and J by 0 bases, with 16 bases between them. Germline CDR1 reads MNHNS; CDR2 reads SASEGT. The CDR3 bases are TGTGCCACCAACCCGGACTTAACCTCCTACGAGCAGTACTTC. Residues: CATNPDLTSYEQYF.

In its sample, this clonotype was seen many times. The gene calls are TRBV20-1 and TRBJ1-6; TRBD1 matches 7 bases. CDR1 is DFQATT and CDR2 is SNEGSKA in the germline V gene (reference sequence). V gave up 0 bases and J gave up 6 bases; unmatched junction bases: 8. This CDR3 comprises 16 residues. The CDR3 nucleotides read TGCAGTGCTAGAGAGGCGGCAGGGGGTCTTAATTCACCCCTCCACTTT. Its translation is CSAREAAGGLNSPLHF.

This CDR3 is CSARLAGVEHEQFF. DNA of the CDR3: TGCAGTGCCAGACTAGCGGGAGTTGAGCATGAGCAGTTCTTC. The V call is TRBV20-1, the J call TRBJ2-1, with TRBD2 identical over 12 bases. This CDR3 is built from 14 residues. CDR1 DFQATT and CDR2 SNEGSKA come from the germline V gene (reference sequence). V trimming: 6 bases; J trimming: 8 bases; junction bases outside the gene matches: 8.

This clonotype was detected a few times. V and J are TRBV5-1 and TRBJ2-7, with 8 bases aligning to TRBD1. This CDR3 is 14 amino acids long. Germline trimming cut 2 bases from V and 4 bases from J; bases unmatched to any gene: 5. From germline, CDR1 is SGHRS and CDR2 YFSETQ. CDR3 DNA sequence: TGCGCCAGCAGCTTATGGACAGGGACTTACGAGCAGTACTTC. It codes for CASSLWTGTYEQYF.

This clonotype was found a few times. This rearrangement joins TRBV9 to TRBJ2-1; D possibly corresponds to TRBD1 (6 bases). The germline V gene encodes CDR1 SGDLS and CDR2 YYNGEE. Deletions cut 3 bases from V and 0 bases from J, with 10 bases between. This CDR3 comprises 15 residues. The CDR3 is CASSEGHRSYNEQFF. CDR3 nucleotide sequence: TGTGCCAGCAGCGAGGGACACCGCTCCTACAATGAGCAGTTCTTC.

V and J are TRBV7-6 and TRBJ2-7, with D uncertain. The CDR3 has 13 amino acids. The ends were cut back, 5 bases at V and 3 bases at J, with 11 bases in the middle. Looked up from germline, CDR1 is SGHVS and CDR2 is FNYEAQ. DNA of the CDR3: TGTGCCAGCAGCACCCGGTTAGACTACGAGCAGTACTTC. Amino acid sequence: CASSTRLDYEQYF.

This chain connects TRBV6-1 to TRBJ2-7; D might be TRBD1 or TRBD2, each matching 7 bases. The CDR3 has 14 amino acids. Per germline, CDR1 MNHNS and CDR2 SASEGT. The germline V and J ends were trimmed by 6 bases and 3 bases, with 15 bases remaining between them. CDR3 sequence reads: CASSRAGQNYEQYV. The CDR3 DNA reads TGTGCCAGCAGCCGAGCGGGACAGAACTACGAGCAGTACGTC.

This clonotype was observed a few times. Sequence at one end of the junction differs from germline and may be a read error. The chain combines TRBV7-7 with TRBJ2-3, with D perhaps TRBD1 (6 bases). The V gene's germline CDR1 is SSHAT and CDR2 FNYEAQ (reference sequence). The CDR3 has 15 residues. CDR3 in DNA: TGTGCTAGCAGCTTGGGACACCCTAGCACAGATACGCAGTATTTT. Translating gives CASSLGHPSTDTQYF.

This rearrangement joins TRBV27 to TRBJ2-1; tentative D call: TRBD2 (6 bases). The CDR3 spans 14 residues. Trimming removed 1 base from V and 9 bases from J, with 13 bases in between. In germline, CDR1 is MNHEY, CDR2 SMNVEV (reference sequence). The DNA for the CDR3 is TGTGCCAGCAGTTTATTGAACACGCGGGGTGAGCAGTTCTTC. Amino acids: CASSLLNTRGEQFF.

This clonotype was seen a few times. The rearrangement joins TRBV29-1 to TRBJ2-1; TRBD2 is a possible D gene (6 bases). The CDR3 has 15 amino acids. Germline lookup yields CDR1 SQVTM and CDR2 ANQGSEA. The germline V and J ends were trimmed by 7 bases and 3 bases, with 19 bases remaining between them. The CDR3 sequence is CSAKRRGEYYNEQFF. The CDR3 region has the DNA TGCAGCGCCAAGAGGCGGGGCGAATACTACAATGAGCAGTTCTTC.

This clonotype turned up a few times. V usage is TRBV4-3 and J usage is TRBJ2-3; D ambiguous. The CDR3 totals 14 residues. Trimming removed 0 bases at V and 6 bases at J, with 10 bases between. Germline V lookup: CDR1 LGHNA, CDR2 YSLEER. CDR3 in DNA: TGCGCCAGCAGCCAAGATTACGGGTTGGATACGCAGTATTTT. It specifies CASSQDYGLDTQYF.

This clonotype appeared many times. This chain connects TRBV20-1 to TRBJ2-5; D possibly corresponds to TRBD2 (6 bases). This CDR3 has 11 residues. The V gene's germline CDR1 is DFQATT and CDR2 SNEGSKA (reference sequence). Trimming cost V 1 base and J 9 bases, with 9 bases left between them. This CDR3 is CSARVSGAQYF. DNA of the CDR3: TGCAGTGCTAGAGTATCGGGGGCCCAGTACTTC.

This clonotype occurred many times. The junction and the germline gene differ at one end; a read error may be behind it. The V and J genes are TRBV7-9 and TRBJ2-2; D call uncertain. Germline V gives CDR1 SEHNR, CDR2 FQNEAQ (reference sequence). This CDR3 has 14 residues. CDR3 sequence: CASSFLANTGELFF. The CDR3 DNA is TGCGCCAGCAGCTTTCTAGCGAACACCGGGGAGCTGTTTTTT.